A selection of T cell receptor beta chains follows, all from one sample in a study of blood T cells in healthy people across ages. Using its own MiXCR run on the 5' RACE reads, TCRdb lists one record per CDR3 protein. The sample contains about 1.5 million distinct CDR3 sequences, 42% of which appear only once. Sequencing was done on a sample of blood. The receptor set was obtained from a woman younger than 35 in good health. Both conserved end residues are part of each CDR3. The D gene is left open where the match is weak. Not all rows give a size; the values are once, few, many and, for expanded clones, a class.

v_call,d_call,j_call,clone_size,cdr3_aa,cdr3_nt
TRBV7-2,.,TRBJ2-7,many,CASSLVSSSYEQYF,TGTGCCAGCAGTTTAGTCTCCAGCTCCTACGAGCAGTACTTC
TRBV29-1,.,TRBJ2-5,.,CSGREGLETQYF,TGCAGCGGACGTGAGGGGCTGGAGACCCAGTACTTC
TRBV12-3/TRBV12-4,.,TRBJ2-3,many,CASSPDGRSTDTQYF,TGTGCCAGCAGCCCGGACGGACGTAGCACAGATACGCAGTATTTT
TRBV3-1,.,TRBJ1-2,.,CASSQASRGNGYTF,TGTGCCAGCAGCCAAGCTAGCAGGGGAAATGGCTACACCTTC
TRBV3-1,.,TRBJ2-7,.,CASGHGNYEQYF,TGTGCCAGCGGCCATGGTAACTACGAGCAGTACTTC
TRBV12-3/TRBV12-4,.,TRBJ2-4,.,CASSVDSGNIQYF,TGTGCCAGCAGTGTAGATTCCGGAAACATTCAGTACTTC
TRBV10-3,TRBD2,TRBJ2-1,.,CAITKTSGTGNEQFF,TGTGCCATCACCAAGACTAGCGGGACAGGAAATGAGCAGTTCTTC
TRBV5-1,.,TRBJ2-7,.,CASSLDAGTSYNEQYF,TGCGCCAGCAGCTTGGACGCGGGAACTTCCTACAATGAGCAGTACTTC
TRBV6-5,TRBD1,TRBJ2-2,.,CASSTGTGVTGELFF,TGTGCCAGCAGCACCGGGACAGGGGTCACCGGGGAGCTGTTTTTT
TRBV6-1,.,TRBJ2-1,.,CASSLNSGTAYNEQFF,TGTGCCAGCAGCCTTAATAGCGGAACCGCCTACAATGAGCAGTTCTTC
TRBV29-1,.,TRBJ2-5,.,CSVVGLAGETQYF,TGCAGCGTAGTAGGGCTAGCAGGAGAGACCCAGTACTTC
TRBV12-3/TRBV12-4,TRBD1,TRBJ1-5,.,CASSPFGQGNQPQHF,TGTGCCAGCAGTCCCTTCGGACAGGGGAATCAGCCCCAGCATTTT
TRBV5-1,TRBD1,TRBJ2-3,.,CATTGDNGDTQYF,TGCGCCACTACAGGGGACAACGGAGATACGCAGTATTTT
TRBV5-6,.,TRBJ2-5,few,CASSFGLKGQETQYF,TGTGCCAGCAGCTTCGGGCTAAAGGGCCAAGAGACCCAGTACTTC
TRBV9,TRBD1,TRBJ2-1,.,CASSAGQAHNEQFF,TGTGCCAGCAGCGCTGGACAGGCGCACAATGAGCAGTTCTTC
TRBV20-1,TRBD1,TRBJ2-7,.,CSGREDRGTYEQYF,TGCAGTGGGAGGGAGGACAGGGGTACCTACGAGCAGTACTTC
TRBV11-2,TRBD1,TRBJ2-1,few,CASSNHPGQVLNEQFF,TGTGCCAGCAGCAACCACCCGGGACAGGTTTTGAATGAGCAGTTCTTC
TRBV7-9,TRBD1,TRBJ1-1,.,CARSAYPGQGGTEAFF,TGTGCCCGCAGCGCATACCCGGGACAGGGTGGTACTGAAGCTTTCTTT
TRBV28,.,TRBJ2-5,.,CASSDNGHNQETQYF,TGTGCCAGCAGTGATAACGGACATAACCAAGAGACCCAGTACTTC
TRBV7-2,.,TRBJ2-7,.,CASSLGGIEGYEQYF,TGTGCCAGCAGCTTAGGCGGGATCGAGGGCTATGAGCAGTACTTC